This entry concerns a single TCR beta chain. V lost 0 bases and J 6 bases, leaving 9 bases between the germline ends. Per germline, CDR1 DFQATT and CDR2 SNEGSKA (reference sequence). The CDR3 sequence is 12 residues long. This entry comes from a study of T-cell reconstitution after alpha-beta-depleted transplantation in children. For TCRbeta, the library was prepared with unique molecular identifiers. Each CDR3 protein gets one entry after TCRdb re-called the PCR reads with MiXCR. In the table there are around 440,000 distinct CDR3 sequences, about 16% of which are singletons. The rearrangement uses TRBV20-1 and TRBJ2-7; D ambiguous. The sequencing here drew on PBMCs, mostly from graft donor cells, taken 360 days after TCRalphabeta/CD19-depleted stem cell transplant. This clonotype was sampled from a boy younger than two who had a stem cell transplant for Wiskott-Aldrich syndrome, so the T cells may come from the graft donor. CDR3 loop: CSARDLTFEQYF. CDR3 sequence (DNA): TGCAGTGCTAGAGATTTAACCTTCGAGCAGTACTTC.